This T cell receptor (beta chain) was sequenced in a study of monozygotic twins with inflammatory bowel disease (dated by TCRdb to about 2019). Some background on the complete study: In total, approximately 30 monozygotic twin pairs made up the full study: 19 Danish pairs, all IBD-discordant, plus nine German pairs, of which four were IBD-concordant and five were IBD-discordant. Each individual had, on average, about 151 000 unique TCRalpha sequences and 181 000 unique TCRbeta sequences available for analysis. Disease-associated traits were sought mainly through comparisons between IBD patients and their genetically identical healthy co-twins within discordant pairs.

The study at large found these results: IBD patients had lower TCRbeta repertoire diversity, measured by the inverse Simpson index, than their healthy co-twins. Fewer clonotypes were shared with other individuals by IBD patients than by healthy twins, most markedly in patients showing signs of disease activity. Repertoire similarity did not differ between concordant and discordant twins, possibly due to limited statistical power. Because patients were on differing immunosuppressive treatments, the repertoires may have picked up extra background noise and inter-individual variability. No single strong signal or clonotype linked to IBD turned up in the results, so the idea that one exists was not supported. The analysis was unable to tell apart different T cell subtypes.

Libraries were made using 5' RACE. Preparation of each TCR library used 3,500 to 4,500 ng of total RNA. cDNA was synthesized with SMARTScribe reverse transcriptase in eight separate reactions per sample. During cDNA synthesis, template switching was used to introduce unique molecular identifiers that contained a 6-nucleotide sample barcode. Two nested PCRs of about 15 and 9 cycles amplified the TCRalpha and TCRbeta cDNA, and bead purification followed each PCR. Before amplification, the cDNA was treated with uracil DNA-glycosylase and purified using the QIAquick PCR purification kit. The second PCR added Illumina TruSeq-compatible adapters along with sample-specific barcodes. Library quality and concentration were assessed using TapeStation and Qubit, and 5 to 6 ng of each library was pooled. Pooled libraries were sequenced on an Illumina HiSeq2500 single-index Rapid Run with 2 x 100 bp reads and custom sequencing primers. From the authors' description of their analysis: MiGEC version 1.2.6 was used for UMI-based consensus assembly, which corrected PCR and sequencing errors. V(D)J alignment, clonotype assembly and CDR3 extraction were performed with MiXCR version 2.1.1. To normalise gene usage, clonotype sharing and MAIT/NKT TCR abundance, the top 1000, 10 000 and 20 000 clonotypes in each sample were analysed. Diversity was computed as the inverse Simpson index with the vegan R package after downsampling to 27 000 UMIs. Paired Mann-Whitney U tests were applied to discordant twin pairs, with Benjamini-Hochberg correction for multiple testing. The reads, reprocessed by TCRdb, yield one row per CDR3 protein sequence and no DNA. Clone size and V and J calls follow TCRdb, not the original study. This specimen's table enumerates 350,000 to 550,000 distinct CDR3 sequences. The ten largest make up 2% to 2.5% of the sample.

From the cysteine through the phenylalanine, the CDR3 covers 16 amino acids. No coding sequence is recorded. CDR1 and CDR2 were assigned from the germline V gene as SGHNT and YENEEA. From each donor, an approximately 2.4 ml peripheral blood sample was drawn into PAXgene tubes and stored at -80 degrees C. Without T cell sorting, total RNA was isolated from whole blood using the PAXgene blood miRNA kit on an automated QIAcube. Peripheral blood from monozygotic twin pairs who were concordant or discordant for inflammatory bowel disease underwent deep TCRalpha and TCRbeta repertoire profiling using unique molecular barcoding. Smoking habits were recorded for all twin pairs, and each individual was classified as a current, former or never smoker. Notes on this clonotype: There is no known antigen for this receptor.

The material sequenced was blood. The receptor was derived from a human donor with ulcerative colitis or Crohn's disease, or a healthy co-twin of an affected twin (not recorded which). The V and J segments used are TRBV11-3 and TRBJ2-2; the D call from TCRdb, TRBD2, cannot be confirmed without DNA. The CDR3: CASSPSGRANTGELFF.